This T cell receptor beta chain originates from a study of blood T cell repertoires in COVID-19. Overall study: Material from acute and convalescent COVID-19 was sourced from the United States, Italy and Spain. T cells, B-cell-depleted T cells, or PBMCs supplied cDNA or gDNA.

V lost 5 bases and J lost 2; bases outside the gene matches: 13. The CDR3 consists of 17 residues. Germline values: CDR1 SGHRS, CDR2 YFSETQ. In the original analysis: Scientists estimated how many nucleated cells there were by amplifying reference gene primers. Repertoires were generated with immunoSEQ multiplex PCR, while TCRdb's copy carries only in-frame clones and drops some. V, J and clone size are taken as reported in that table, and D and trimming were inferred from the DNA itself. The data hold more than 200,000 clones, with 80% to 90% observed a single time. Relative to its sample, this clone is medium-sized.

V and J are TRBV5-1 and TRBJ2-1, with 7 positions matching TRBD1. Sample: peripheral blood. The receptor comes from a woman aged 50 to 60 with acute or convalescent COVID-19. In nucleotides, the CDR3 is TGCGCCAGCAGTAATCTCCGGGACAGCCTCACCTACAATGAGCAGTTCTTC. It codes for CASSNLRDSLTYNEQFF. The whole variable domain, remainder taken from reference TRBV5-1 and TRBJ2-1, is KAGVTQTPRYLIKTRGQQVTLSCSPISGHRSVSWYQQTPGQGLQFLFEYFSETQRNKGNFPGRFSGRQFSNSRSEMNVSTLELGDSALYLCASSNLRDSLTYNEQFFGPGTRLTVL.